This T cell receptor beta chain was recorded in a study of T cell repertoires in aging, cancer and after chemotherapy (dated by TCRdb to the late 2010s). Broadly, across the study: Donors were distributed across six age groups ranging from 30 or younger to 70 or older, with at least three individuals included per group. In the solid tumor group, paired pre- and post-chemotherapy samples were obtained from brain tumor (glioblastoma) patients receiving temozolomide-based therapy. Roughly 8.8 million TCR reads were contained in the full dataset. Peripheral blood TCR beta repertoires from healthy donors and cancer patients were profiled to examine immunoaging and T cell reconstitution after chemotherapy. A cohort of around 210 cancer patients (roughly 90 with hematological and 124 with solid cancers) was assembled, and about 95 healthy donors were included as a reference group.

The research as a whole found: In healthy donors, the drop in TCR diversity with age came mainly from a loss of richness, whereas in cancer patients a loss of evenness also played a part. In both cancer cohorts, median generation probability rose over the chemotherapy interval, which suggests that the repertoire was reconstituted through rebound thymic output. Compared with age-matched healthy donors, untreated patients with hematological or solid cancers had significantly lower TCR diversity and higher clonality in blood. The authors noted that the repertoire data do not allow conclusions about immunological memory after chemotherapy.

V is pared back by 1 base and J by 9 bases, with 16 bases lying between the germline termini. Looking up the germline V gene yields CDR1 SGHTA and CDR2 FQGNSA. The CDR3 starts with the cysteine, ends with the phenylalanine, and has 15 residues. The read is trimmed to its CDR3 DNA, 45 bases read in frame from base 1. For this clonotype: Its specific antigen is unknown. Qualities for individual bases were not recorded, and no much larger clone is one base off.

TCR beta rearrangements were amplified from genomic DNA extracted from peripheral blood rather than from sorted cells or RNA. Rearranged TRB sequences spanning V, D and J segments were amplified by multiplex touch-down PCR using a mixed TRB-A/B primer pool. Illumina adapters and sample indices were attached to the amplicons in two consecutive PCR reactions using Phusion HS II polymerase. The amplicons were purified from gel with the NucleoSpin Gel and PCR Clean-up kit and then assessed with Qubit and an Agilent 2100 Bioanalyzer. The libraries were sequenced on an Illumina MiSeq with 600-cycle, single-indexed, paired-end runs. As for how the authors treated the data: TRB sequences were processed with MiXCR versions 2.12 and 3.0.5. A clone was defined as each unique CDR3 nucleotide sequence, and only productive sequences supported by at least two reads were kept. The repertoire metrics were Shannon diversity, evenness, clonality (defined as one minus evenness), and alpha-parameterized diversity profiles covering alpha 0 to 5. Generation probabilities of clones in paired pre- and post-chemotherapy samples were computed with the IGoR algorithm. The public reads were run again by TCRdb, first through fastp at Q25 and then through MiXCR, and only productive beta chains were kept. Rows are combined by CDR3 protein, so each entry shows the most common genes and DNA. Here the V and J calls rest on TCRdb's processing, not on the authors' analysis. For this sample there are around 3,600 distinct CDR3 sequences; approximately 30% appear just once. Around a fifth of the sample is taken by the ten largest.

This sequence originates from a human donor with a solid tumor. Here the chain combines TRBV7-2 and TRBJ2-1; a weak D assignment points to TRBD2 (5 bases agree). Sequenced material: blood. The nucleotides are TGTGCCAGCAGCTTAGGCCAACTAGGCCGCAGTGAGCAGTTCTTC. This gives the protein CASSLGQLGRSEQFF.